This TCR beta chain was recovered during a study of T cell responses to AZD1222 COVID-19 vaccine. From germline, CDR1 is MNHEY and CDR2 SVGAGI. This CDR3 region has 13 residues. V was pared by 6 bases and J by 4 bases, with 12 bases between. Whole-study findings and limits: Rises in breadth and depth of Spike-specific TCRs came after two AZD1222 doses. Nearly half of spike-specific TCRs reportedly target variant regions that are unmutated in the B.1.351 and B.1.1.7 variants. The donor group comprised mostly white British people and more females; the analysis possibly underestimated clonal diversity. Seropositive AZD1222 recipients at baseline numbered only five to seven.

About this clone itself: Its antigen is not identified.

Sequencing was performed with immunoSEQ multiplex PCR; in TCRdb, only in-frame clones are kept and a portion is missing. The table has approximately 150,000 clones, roughly 92% seen once. The source is an adult who received the AZD1222 COVID-19 vaccine. Sequences were derived from peripheral blood, sampled 28 days after the second AZD1222 dose. The chain links TRBV6-5 to TRBJ1-1, with D perhaps matching TRBD1 (6 bases). The CDR3 region has the DNA TGTGCCAGCAGGCAACAGGGAGGCACTGAAGCTTTCTTT. Encoded protein: CASRQQGGTEAFF.